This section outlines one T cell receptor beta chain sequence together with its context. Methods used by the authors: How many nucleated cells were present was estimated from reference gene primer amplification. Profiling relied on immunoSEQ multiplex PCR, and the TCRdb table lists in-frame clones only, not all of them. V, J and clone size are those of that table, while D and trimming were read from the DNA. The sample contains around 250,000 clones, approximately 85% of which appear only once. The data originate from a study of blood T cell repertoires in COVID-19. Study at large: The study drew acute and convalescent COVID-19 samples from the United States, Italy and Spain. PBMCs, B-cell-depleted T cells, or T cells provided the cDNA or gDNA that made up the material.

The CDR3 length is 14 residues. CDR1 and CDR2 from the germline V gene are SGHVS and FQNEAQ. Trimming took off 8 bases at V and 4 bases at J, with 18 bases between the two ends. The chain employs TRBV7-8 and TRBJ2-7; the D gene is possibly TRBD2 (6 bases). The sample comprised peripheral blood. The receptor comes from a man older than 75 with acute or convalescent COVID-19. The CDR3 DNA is TGTGCCAGCGTTCGGAGGGCCGGAGGTTACGAGCAGTACTTC. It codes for CASVRRAGGYEQYF. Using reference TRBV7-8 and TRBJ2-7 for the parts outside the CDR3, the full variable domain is GAGVSQSPRYKVAKRGQDVALRCDPISGHVSLFWYQQALGQGPEFLTYFQNEAQLDKSGLPSDRFFAERPEGSVSTLKIQRTQQEDSAVYLCASVRRAGGYEQYFGPGTRLTVT.